Described below is a single T cell receptor beta chain sequence and its context. What it binds is unknown. The sample belongs to a study of identical twins. Points from the study as a whole: Researchers reported excess low generation probability among twin-shared out-of-frame alpha sequences.

Germline CDR1 DFQATT, CDR2 SNEGSKA (reference sequence). The CDR3 contains 13 residues. Trimming pared 0 bases from V and 4 bases from J, leaving 6 bases between. TCRdb re-called the 5' RACE reads with MiXCR, one entry per CDR3 protein. Of 500,000 to 600,000 distinct CDR3 sequences in the sample, less than 25% were seen once. These same data were also listed under a study on T cells expressing NK-cell markers.

This clonotype was obtained from a woman aged 18-30 years in good health. V and J are TRBV20-1 and TRBJ2-2; no firm D call. Sequencing was carried out using CD4+ T cells sorted from blood. CDR3 nucleotides: TGCAGTGCTAGAGATCCCGGCACCGGGGAGCTGTTTTTT. This gives the protein CSARDPGTGELFF.